The T cell receptor (beta chain) under discussion was sequenced for a study of regulatory T cells in long-lasting Graves disease. Study-level background: Graves' patients who were just diagnosed had used antithyroid drugs for under 3 months.

CDR1 is LNHNV, CDR2 YYDKDF, per germline (reference sequence). The CDR3 runs to 15 residues. After removal of 0 bases from V and 5 bases from J, the junction contained 6 bases not matched to a gene. For TCR beta, libraries came from iRepertoire HTBI primers and Arm-PCR of CDR3 regions. TCRdb re-called the multiplex PCR reads with MiXCR, one entry per CDR3 protein. The sample shows hundreds of thousands of distinct CDR3 sequences, approximately 15% of them seen only once. This clonotype was found many times. Regarding time point: newly diagnosed GD, antithyroid drugs for less than 3 months. PBMC-derived RNA was used for the TCR library. These data were also reused for a study on T cells in Graves' hyperthyroidism and ophthalmopathy. From that paper: RT-PCR in the first round (using the HTBI primer set) targeted the TCR CDR3. Stable hyperthyroidism was told apart from ophthalmopathy by a model built on 13 V-J features.

The chain links TRBV15 to TRBJ1-2, with TRBD1 matching over 7 bases. The material was peripheral blood mononuclear cells (PBMCs), obtained at new diagnosis, from a patient treated with antithyroid drugs. The receptor's source is a woman aged 30 to 39 with Graves disease. The CDR3: CATSRERGGRYGYTF. The CDR3 bases are TGTGCCACCAGCAGAGAACGAGGGGGCAGATATGGCTACACCTTC.